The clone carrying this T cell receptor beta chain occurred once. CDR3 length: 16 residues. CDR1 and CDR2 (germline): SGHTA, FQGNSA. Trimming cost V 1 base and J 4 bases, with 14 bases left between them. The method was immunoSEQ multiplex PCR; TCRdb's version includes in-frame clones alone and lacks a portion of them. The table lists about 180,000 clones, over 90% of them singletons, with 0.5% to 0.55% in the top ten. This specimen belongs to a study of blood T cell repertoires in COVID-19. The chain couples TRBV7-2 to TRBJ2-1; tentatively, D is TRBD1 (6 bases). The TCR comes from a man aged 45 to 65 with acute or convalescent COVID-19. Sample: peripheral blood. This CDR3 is CASSLVPGHIYNEQFF. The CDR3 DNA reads TGTGCCAGCAGCTTAGTCCCGGGACACATTTACAATGAGCAGTTCTTC. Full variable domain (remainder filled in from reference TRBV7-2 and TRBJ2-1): GAGVSQSPSNKVTEKGKDVELRCDPISGHTALYWYRQSLGQGLEFLIYFQGNSAPDKSGLPSDRFSAERTGGSVSTLTIQRTQQEDSAVYLCASSLVPGHIYNEQFFGPGTRLTVL.